This T cell receptor (beta chain) was documented in a study of cytomegalovirus exposure and HLA in healthy donors. PCR used 60 Vbeta primers and 13 Jbeta primers. Only in-frame clones appear in the TCRdb table, and some are missing; sequencing was by immunoSEQ multiplex PCR. The data contain roughly 100,000 clones, around 65% of them singletons. The ends were cut back, 5 bases at V and 4 bases at J, with 11 bases in the middle. Germline V gene lookup returns CDR1 LNHDA and CDR2 SQIVND (reference sequence). The CDR3 consists of 13 residues. The sample taken for sequencing was PBMCs. V usage is TRBV19 and J usage is TRBJ1-1, with a possible D match to TRBD1 (6 bases). The clonotype comes from a woman aged 45 to 65 in good health and CMV-seronegative. This CDR3 is CASSDTGSTEAFF. CDR3 nucleotides: TGTGCCAGTAGTGACACAGGGAGCACTGAAGCTTTCTTT.